Sequencing of this T cell receptor (beta chain) was carried out in a study of shared clonotypes between healthy human individuals. Notes on the study in general: Donors were few, which limited the genetic and exposure-history diversity represented.

Profiled with immunoSEQ multiplex PCR; TCRdb holds only in-frame clones, not every one. In the table there are some 1,900,000 clones, approximately 94% of which are singletons. This CDR3 is built from 14 residues. Germline lookup yields CDR1 LNHDA and CDR2 SQIVND (reference sequence). V shed 5 bases and J 3 bases; nucleotides not matched to a gene: 7. Naivety among CD8 cells was defined by CD45RO negativity and positive CCR7 selection, thereby excluding terminally differentiated effector memory CD45RA+ cells. Turning to this clone: Its specificity is unknown.

The TCR originated in a man between 18 and 29 years old in good health. The sequenced material came from naive CD8+ T cells sorted from blood. The V gene is TRBV19, the J gene TRBJ2-7; TRBD2 matches at 7 bases. CDR3 protein: CASSPGGWNYEQYF. The DNA of the CDR3 is TGTGCCAGTAGTCCCGGGGGGTGGAACTACGAGCAGTACTTC.